This TCR beta chain comes out of a study of blood T cell repertoires in COVID-19. V was clipped by 4 bases and J by 1 base; unmatched bases: 9. The CDR3 covers 17 residues. Germline values: CDR1 MNHEY, CDR2 SVGEGT. This clone was recorded only once. The assay was immunoSEQ multiplex PCR, and TCRdb's table has in-frame clones only and misses some. This repertoire shows about 260,000 clones, 84% found once; its top ten account for under 5.5%. This TCR derives from a man aged 60 to 75 with acute or convalescent COVID-19. What was sequenced was peripheral blood. This chain joins TRBV6-2 or TRBV6-3 and TRBJ2-1; 8 bases line up with TRBD2. CDR3 DNA sequence: TGTGCCAGCAGTTCTCGAACCAGCGGGAGTTCCTACAATGAGCAGTTCTTC. The encoded protein is CASSSRTSGSSYNEQFF.